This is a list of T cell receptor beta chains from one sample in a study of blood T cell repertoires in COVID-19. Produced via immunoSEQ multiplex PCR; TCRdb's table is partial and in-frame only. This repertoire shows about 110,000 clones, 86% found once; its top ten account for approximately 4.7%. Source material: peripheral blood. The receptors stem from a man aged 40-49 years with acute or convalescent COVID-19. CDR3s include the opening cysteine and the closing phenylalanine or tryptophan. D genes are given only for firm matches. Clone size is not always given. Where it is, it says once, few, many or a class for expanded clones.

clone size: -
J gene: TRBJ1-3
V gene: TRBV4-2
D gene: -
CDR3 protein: CASSQEFGQGSGNTIYF
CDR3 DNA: TGTGCCAGCAGCCAAGAGTTTGGCCAGGGCTCTGGAAACACCATATATTTT

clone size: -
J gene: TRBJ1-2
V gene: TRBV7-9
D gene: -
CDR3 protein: CASSLGWENYGYTF
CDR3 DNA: TGTGCCAGCAGCTTAGGATGGGAGAACTATGGCTACACCTTC

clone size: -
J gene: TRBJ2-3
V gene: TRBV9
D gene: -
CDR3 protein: CASSVARFDTQYF
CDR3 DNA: TGTGCCAGCAGCGTGGCCAGGTTTGATACGCAGTATTTT

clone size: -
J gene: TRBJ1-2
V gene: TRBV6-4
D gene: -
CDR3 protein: CASSLGRGDGYTF
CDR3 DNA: TGTGCCAGCAGCCTTGGGCGGGGAGATGGCTACACCTTC

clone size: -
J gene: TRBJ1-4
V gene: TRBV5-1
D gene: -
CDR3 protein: CASSRGGSNEKLFF
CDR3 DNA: TGCGCCAGCAGCCGGGGTGGCTCAAATGAAAAACTGTTTTTT

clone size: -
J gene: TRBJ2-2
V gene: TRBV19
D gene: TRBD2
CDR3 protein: CASRREGTGELFF
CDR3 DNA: TGTGCCAGTAGGCGGGAGGGCACCGGGGAGCTGTTTTTT

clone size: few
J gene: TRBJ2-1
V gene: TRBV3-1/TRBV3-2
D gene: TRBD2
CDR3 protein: CASSQGTSGGTEQFF
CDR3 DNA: TGTGCCAGCAGCCAGGGGACTAGCGGAGGAACTGAGCAGTTCTTC

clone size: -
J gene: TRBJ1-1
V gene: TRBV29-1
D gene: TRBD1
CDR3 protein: CSVQRGQSTEAFF
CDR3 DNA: TGCAGCGTCCAAAGGGGACAGTCCACTGAAGCTTTCTTT

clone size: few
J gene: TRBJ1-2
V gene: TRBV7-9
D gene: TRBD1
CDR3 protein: CASSLGQGLGGYTF
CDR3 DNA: TGTGCCAGCAGCTTAGGACAGGGCTTAGGAGGCTACACCTTC

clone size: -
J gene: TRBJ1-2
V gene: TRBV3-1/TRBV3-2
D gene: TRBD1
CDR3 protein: CASSQGDRGRGYTF
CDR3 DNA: TGTGCCAGCAGCCAAGGGGACAGGGGACGAGGCTACACCTTC

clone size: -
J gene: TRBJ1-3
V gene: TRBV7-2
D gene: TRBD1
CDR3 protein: CASSLYRGSSGNTIYF
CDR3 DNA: TGTGCCAGCAGCTTATACAGGGGAAGCTCTGGAAACACCATATATTTT

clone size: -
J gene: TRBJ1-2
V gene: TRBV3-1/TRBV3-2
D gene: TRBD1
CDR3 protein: CASSQGDRGSYGYTF
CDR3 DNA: TGTGCCAGCAGCCAAGGGGACAGGGGGTCATATGGCTACACCTTC

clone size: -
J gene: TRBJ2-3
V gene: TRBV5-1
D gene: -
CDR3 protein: CASSAQGPGTDTQYF
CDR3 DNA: TGCGCCAGCAGCGCTCAGGGGCCTGGCACAGATACGCAGTATTTT

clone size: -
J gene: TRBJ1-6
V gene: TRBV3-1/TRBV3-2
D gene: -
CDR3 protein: CASSQAYGSTYNSPLHF
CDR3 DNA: TGTGCCAGCAGCCAAGCTTACGGGTCTACCTATAATTCACCCCTCCACTTT

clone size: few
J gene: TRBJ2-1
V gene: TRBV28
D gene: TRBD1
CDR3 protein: CASSLSGTVYNEQFF
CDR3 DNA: TGTGCCAGCAGTTTATCAGGGACAGTCTACAATGAGCAGTTCTTC

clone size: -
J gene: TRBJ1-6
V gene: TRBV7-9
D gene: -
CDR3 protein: CASSLSADYNSPLHF
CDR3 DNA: TGTGCCAGCAGCTTATCTGCAGACTATAATTCACCCCTCCACTTT

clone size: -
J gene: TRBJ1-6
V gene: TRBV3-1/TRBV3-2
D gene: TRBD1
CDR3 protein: CASSPDREDSPLHF
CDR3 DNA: TGTGCCAGCAGCCCGGACAGGGAAGATTCACCCCTCCACTTT

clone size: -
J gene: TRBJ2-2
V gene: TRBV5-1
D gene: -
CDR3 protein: CASREGALNTGELFF
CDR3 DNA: TGCGCCAGCAGGGAAGGGGCCTTGAACACCGGGGAGCTGTTTTTT

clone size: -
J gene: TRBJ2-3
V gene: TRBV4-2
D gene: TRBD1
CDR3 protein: CASSQPTGWNADTQYF
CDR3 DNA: TGTGCCAGCAGCCAACCGACAGGGTGGAATGCAGATACGCAGTATTTT

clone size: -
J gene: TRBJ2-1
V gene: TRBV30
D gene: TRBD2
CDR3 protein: CAWSGLAGGQGSYNEQFF
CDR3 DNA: TGTGCCTGGAGTGGGTTAGCGGGAGGCCAAGGGAGCTACAATGAGCAGTTCTTC

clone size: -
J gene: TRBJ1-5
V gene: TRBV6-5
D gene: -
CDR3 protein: CASRDTWTSGWAQHF
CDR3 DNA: TGTGCCAGCAGAGATACCTGGACATCGGGTTGGGCCCAGCATTTT

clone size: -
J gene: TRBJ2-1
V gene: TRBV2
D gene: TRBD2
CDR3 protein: CASRTGLDNEQFF
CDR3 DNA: TGTGCCAGCAGGACGGGACTAGACAATGAGCAGTTCTTC

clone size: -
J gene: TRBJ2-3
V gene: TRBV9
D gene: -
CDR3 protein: CASSVRGGSTDTQYF
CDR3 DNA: TGTGCCAGCAGCGTACGCGGGGGCTCCACAGATACGCAGTATTTT

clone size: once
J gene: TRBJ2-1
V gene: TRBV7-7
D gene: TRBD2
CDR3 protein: CASSKGLAGDNEQFF
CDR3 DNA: TGTGCCAGCAGCAAGGGACTAGCGGGAGATAATGAGCAGTTCTTC

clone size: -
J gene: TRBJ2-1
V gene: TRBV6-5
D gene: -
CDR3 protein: CASRTRDNEQFF
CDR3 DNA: TGTGCCAGCAGGACTAGAGACAATGAGCAGTTCTTC

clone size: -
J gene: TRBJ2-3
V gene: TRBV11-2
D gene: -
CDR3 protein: CASSSNPRGDTQYF
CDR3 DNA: TGTGCCAGCAGCTCTAACCCCCGTGGAGATACGCAGTATTTT

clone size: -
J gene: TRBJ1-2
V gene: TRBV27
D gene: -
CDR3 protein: CASSFGESATRQRGYTF
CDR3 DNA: TGTGCCAGCAGTTTCGGGGAATCTGCGACCCGGCAACGTGGCTACACCTTC

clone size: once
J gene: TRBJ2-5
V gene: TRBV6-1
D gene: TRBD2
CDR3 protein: CASSDRLAGGPRVREAQYF
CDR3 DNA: TGTGCCAGCAGTGACCGACTAGCGGGAGGGCCGAGGGTGAGAGAGGCCCAGTACTTC

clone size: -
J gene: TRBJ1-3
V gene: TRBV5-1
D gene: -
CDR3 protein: CASSLARGRAGNTIYF
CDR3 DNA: TGCGCCAGCAGCTTGGCTCGCGGCAGGGCGGGAAACACCATATATTTT

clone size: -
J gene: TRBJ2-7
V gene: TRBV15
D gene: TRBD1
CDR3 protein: CATSRDLASRGTEQYF
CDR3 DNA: TGTGCCACCAGCAGAGATCTGGCGAGCAGGGGGACCGAGCAGTACTTC

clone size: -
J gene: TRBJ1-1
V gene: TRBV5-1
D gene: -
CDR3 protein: CASSLPTGNTEAFF
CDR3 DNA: TGCGCCAGCAGCTTGCCGACAGGGAACACTGAAGCTTTCTTT

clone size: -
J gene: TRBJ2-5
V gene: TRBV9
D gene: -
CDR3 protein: CASSVDGGETQYF
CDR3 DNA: TGTGCCAGCAGCGTAGATGGCGGGGAGACCCAGTACTTC

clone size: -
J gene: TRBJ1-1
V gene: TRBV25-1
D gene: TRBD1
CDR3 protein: CATRDRGRNTEAFF
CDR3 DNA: TGTGCCACCCGGGACAGGGGGCGGAACACTGAAGCTTTCTTT

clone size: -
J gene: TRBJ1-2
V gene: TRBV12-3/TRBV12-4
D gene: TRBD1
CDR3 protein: CASRKTGFGYTF
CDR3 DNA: TGTGCCAGCAGAAAGACAGGGTTTGGCTACACCTTC

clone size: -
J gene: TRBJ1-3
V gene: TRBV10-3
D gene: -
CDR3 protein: CAITDSPGPGNTIYF
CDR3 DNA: TGTGCCATCACCGATTCCCCAGGGCCTGGAAACACCATATATTTT

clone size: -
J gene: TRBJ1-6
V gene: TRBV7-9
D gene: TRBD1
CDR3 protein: CASSAGTGGNSPLHF
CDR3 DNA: TGTGCCAGCAGCGCCGGGACAGGAGGAAATTCACCCCTCCACTTT

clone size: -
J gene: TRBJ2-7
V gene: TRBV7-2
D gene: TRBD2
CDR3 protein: CASSPGTSGSGHDYEQYF
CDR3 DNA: TGTGCCAGCAGTCCAGGGACTAGCGGGAGCGGCCACGATTACGAGCAGTACTTC

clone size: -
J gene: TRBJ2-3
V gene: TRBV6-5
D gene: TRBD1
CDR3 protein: CASSPRDRGRGTQYF
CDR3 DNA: TGTGCCAGCAGTCCCCGGGACAGGGGAAGGGGTACGCAGTATTTT

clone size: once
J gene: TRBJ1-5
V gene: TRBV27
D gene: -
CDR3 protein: CASSFSEGIQPQHF
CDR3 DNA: TGTGCCAGCAGTTTCAGTGAGGGAATCCAGCCCCAGCATTTT

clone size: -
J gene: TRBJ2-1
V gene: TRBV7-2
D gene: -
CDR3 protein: CASSLALSRGNEQFF
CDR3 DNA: TGTGCCAGCAGCTTAGCGCTTTCCCGAGGGAATGAGCAGTTCTTC

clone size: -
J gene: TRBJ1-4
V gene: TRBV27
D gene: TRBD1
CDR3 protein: CASSLLGTGAPTNEKLFF
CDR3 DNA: TGTGCCAGCAGTTTATTGGGGACAGGGGCTCCAACTAATGAAAAACTGTTTTTT

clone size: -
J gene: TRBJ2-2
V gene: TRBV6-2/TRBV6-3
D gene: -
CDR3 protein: CASSYTRRQGSTGELFF
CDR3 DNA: TGTGCCAGCAGTTATACGCGTAGGCAGGGTAGCACCGGGGAGCTGTTTTTT

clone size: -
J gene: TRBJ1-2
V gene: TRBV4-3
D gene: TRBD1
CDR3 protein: CASSPDRGLYGYTF
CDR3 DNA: TGCGCCAGCAGCCCGGACAGGGGGCTCTATGGCTACACCTTC

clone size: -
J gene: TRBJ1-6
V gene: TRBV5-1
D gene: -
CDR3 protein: CASPCQRNSPLHF
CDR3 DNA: TGCGCCAGCCCCTGCCAGCGTAATTCACCCCTCCACTTT

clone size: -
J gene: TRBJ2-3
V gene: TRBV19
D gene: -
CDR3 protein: CASSTPGTLSTDTQYF
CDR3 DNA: TGTGCCAGTAGTACACCCGGGACATTGAGCACAGATACGCAGTATTTT